The T cell receptor beta chain described here comes from a study of CD8 T cells in ankylosing spondylitis. Findings and caveats of the study: Earlier studies detected some motif variants in reactive arthritis synovial fluid and blood. Several highly homologous variants made up a TCR beta motif, and this motif appeared characteristic of ankylosing spondylitis blood. Within peripheral blood, clones linked to disease were CD8+ and relatively rare. Clones linked to disease were reported to show significant enrichment in matched ankylosing spondylitis synovial fluid.

As to this clonotype: The antigen is undetermined.

As the method for making TCR beta libraries, quantitative 5'-RACE with molecular barcodes was used. TCRdb processed the 5' RACE reads anew with MiXCR; each CDR3 protein has one entry. Among roughly 370,000 distinct CDR3 sequences listed, about a fifth were seen once. CDR1 is SGHDN, CDR2 FVKESK, per germline. V was shortened by 0 bases and J by 9 bases, with 10 bases between the two germline ends. The CDR3 contains 13 residues. The source of this sequence is a male donor with ankylosing spondylitis. Sequenced: blood, either unsorted or a sorted T cell fraction (not recorded which). This sequence joins TRBV14 and TRBJ2-3, with no clear D. For the CDR3, the DNA is TGTGCCAGCAGCCAAGAGTCCCAGAGGACGCAGTATTTT. This translates into CASSQESQRTQYF.